This T cell receptor beta chain was recorded in a study of T cells after yellow fever vaccination. Study at large: Fractions containing few cells were prepared with SMART-Seq v4 Ultra Low Input.

Germline values: CDR1 MNHEY, CDR2 SMNVEV (reference sequence). Unmatched junction bases numbered 1, after V lost 3 bases and J lost 3 bases. This CDR3 spans 14 amino acids. Generation of TCR cDNA used 5'RACE template switching (which added a universal primer site and UMIs). TCRdb reanalysed the 5' RACE reads using MiXCR and keeps one entry per CDR3 protein. The data contain hundreds of thousands of distinct CDR3 sequences, 21% of them singletons. There are many counts of this clonotype. What it binds is unknown. Overall study findings and caveats: Some clonotypes, a small share, were shared between CD4 and CD8 compartments. The study found a weaker secondary response that peaked faster, day 5 versus 15.

This material consisted of PBMCs, taken roughly 23 days after the first yellow fever vaccination. This TCR derives from a man in his late teens or twenties who received the YFV17D yellow fever vaccine. V gene TRBV27 combines with J gene TRBJ1-2; 10 bases fit TRBD1. The CDR3 sequence is CASSFGQGDYGYTF. Here the CDR3 DNA reads TGTGCCAGCAGTTTCGGACAGGGGGACTATGGCTACACCTTC.